These 26 T cell receptor beta chains were all obtained from the same sample, sequenced in a study of response to subunit inactivated influenza vaccine. TCRdb reprocessed the RT-PCR reads with MiXCR, giving one entry per CDR3 protein. The table lists hundreds of thousands of distinct CDR3 sequences, 16% of them singletons, with about 3% in the top ten. The sample here was CD4+ T cells sorted from PBMCs, taken about 24 months after vaccination. These receptors were collected from a man aged 45 to 75 who received an inactivated influenza vaccine.

CDR3 nucleotides: TGTGCCATCAGTGCTAGCGCGAGCTCCTACGAGCAGTACTTC. Translation gives CAISASASSYEQYF. The gene calls are TRBV10-3 and TRBJ2-7, with a possible D match to TRBD2 (6 bases). Trimming removed 4 bases from V and 0 bases from J, with 10 bases in between. This CDR3 has 14 amino acids. The germline V gene has CDR1 ENHRY and CDR2 SYGVKD.

The chain is built from TRBV20-1 and TRBJ2-3; D perhaps matches TRBD2 (6 bases). Trimming pared 5 bases from V and 4 bases from J, leaving 13 bases between. There are 13 residues in the CDR3. The germline V gene has CDR1 DFQATT and CDR2 SNEGSKA (reference sequence). The CDR3 DNA reads as TGCAGTGCTTTGGCCCCGGGGGCAGATACGCAGTATTTT. Amino acids: CSALAPGADTQYF.

This clonotype was observed at least ten times. The chain couples TRBV28 to TRBJ2-7, with 8 bases fitting TRBD1. After removal of 8 bases from V and 2 bases from J, the junction contained 11 bases not matched to a gene. The CDR3 consists of 15 residues. Germline V gives CDR1 MDHEN, CDR2 SYDVKM. As DNA, the CDR3 is TGTGCCAGCCAGACCCGGGACAGGAGGGCCTACGAGCAGTACTTC. Its protein is CASQTRDRRAYEQYF.

In this sample, this clonotype turned up a few times. This chain joins TRBV7-9 and TRBJ1-5, with D tentatively TRBD1 (5 bases). CDR3 length: 15 amino acids. Germline V gene lookup returns CDR1 SEHNR and CDR2 FQNEAQ (reference sequence). V dropped 6 bases and J dropped 2 bases, with 14 bases sitting between them. The CDR3 is CASSPGTAGNQPQHF. The CDR3 DNA follows: TGTGCCAGCAGTCCCGGGACGGCAGGCAATCAGCCCCAGCATTTT.

The chain couples TRBV29-1 to TRBJ2-1, with 8 bases identical to TRBD2. Germline V gives CDR1 SQVTM, CDR2 ANQGSEA. V shed 7 bases, J shed 7 bases, and the junction held 9 bases outside the gene matches. The CDR3 length is 13 residues. The CDR3 loop is CSAEREPGNEQFF. The CDR3 coding sequence is TGCAGCGCTGAGCGGGAGCCGGGTAATGAGCAGTTCTTC.

This clonotype was seen a handful of times. V usage is TRBV11-2 and J usage is TRBJ2-3; TRBD2 matches at 7 bases. The V gene's germline CDR1 is SGHAT and CDR2 FQNNGV. V trimming: 5 bases; J trimming: 2 bases; junction bases outside the gene matches: 19. This CDR3 has 19 residues. Here the CDR3 reads CASSPGPRLASVSTDTQYF. The CDR3 coding sequence is TGTGCCAGCAGCCCGGGACCTAGACTAGCTTCAGTATCCACAGATACGCAGTATTTT.

The rearrangement links TRBV10-3 to TRBJ2-5; D possibly corresponds to TRBD1 (6 bases). V shed 4 bases and J shed 5 bases, with 14 bases lying between them. From germline, CDR1 is ENHRY and CDR2 SYGVKD. The CDR3 covers 14 residues. Here the CDR3 reads CAISGFRGSETQYF. The CDR3 bases are TGTGCCATCAGTGGCTTCAGGGGATCTGAGACCCAGTACTTC.

The rearrangement links TRBV7-9 to TRBJ2-5; 7 nucleotides line up with TRBD2. Germline V lookup: CDR1 SEHNR, CDR2 FQNEAQ (reference sequence). The CDR3 runs 13 residues. V trimming: 5 bases; J trimming: 4 bases; junction bases outside the gene matches: 4. The CDR3 loop is CASSRGGGETQYF. Here the CDR3 DNA reads TGTGCCAGCAGCCGCGGGGGAGGAGAGACCCAGTACTTC. The full variable domain, completed using reference TRBV7-9 and TRBJ2-5, is DTGVSQNPRHKITKRGQNVTFRCDPISEHNRLYWYRQTLGQGPEFLTYFQNEAQLEKSRLLSDRFSAERPKGSFSTLEIQRTEQGDSAMYLCASSRGGGETQYFGPGTRLLVL.

This clonotype was recorded a few times. A much larger clone lies one base from this, so it may be a read error. The chain uses TRBV20-1 and TRBJ1-2; D is undetermined. The CDR3 is made up of 17 amino acids. Looked up from germline, CDR1 is DFQATT and CDR2 is SNEGSKA (reference sequence). The CDR3 reads CCGPWSNTRTDNYGYTF. CDR3 DNA: TGCTGTGGCCCCTGGTCCAACACACGAACCGATAACTATGGCTACACCTTC.

The chain couples TRBV7-9 to TRBJ2-7, with no clear D. CDR1 is SEHNR and CDR2 is FQNEAQ in the germline V gene (reference sequence). V was cut by 5 bases and J by 1 base, with 12 bases left in between. The CDR3 consists of 14 residues. This chain's CDR3 is CASSQWGRSYEQYF. CDR3 bases: TGTGCCAGCAGCCAGTGGGGTCGGTCCTACGAGCAGTACTTC.

This chain links TRBV7-9 with TRBJ2-5, with 8 bases identical to TRBD2. The length of the CDR3 is 14 residues. Germline CDR1 SEHNR, CDR2 FQNEAQ (reference sequence). The trim removed 5 bases at V and 7 bases at J, leaving 9 bases unmatched. The CDR3 DNA reads TGTGCCAGCAGCCACTCTGCGGGAGGCGGGACCCAGTACTTC. Translated, it gives CASSHSAGGGTQYF.

This clonotype came up a few times. This chain joins TRBV20-1 and TRBJ1-1; tentative D call: TRBD1 (5 bases). CDR3 length equals 15 residues. Germline lookup yields CDR1 DFQATT and CDR2 SNEGSKA (reference sequence). V lost 2 bases, J lost 4 bases, and 17 bases lay in between. The CDR3 sequence is CSARPQGRLTTEAFF. CDR3 coding DNA: TGCAGTGCTAGACCTCAGGGCCGTCTCACCACTGAAGCTTTCTTT.

This clonotype was detected only a few times. The CDR3 region has the DNA TGTGCCAGCAGTTACTCAGGGGGGACGGGTCAGCCCCAGCATTTT. Its protein is CASSYSGGTGQPQHF. The genes are TRBV6-2 or TRBV6-3 and TRBJ1-5; possibly TRBD1 for D (6 bases). Germline V gene data show CDR1 as MNHEY and CDR2 as SVGEGT. Trimming took 0 bases from V and 6 from J, leaving 12 bases between them. This CDR3 has 15 amino acids.

The V call is TRBV20-1, the J call TRBJ1-2, with D perhaps matching TRBD1 (6 bases). This CDR3 is 12 amino acids long. Trimming took 6 bases from V and 8 from J, leaving 16 bases between them. Per germline, CDR1 DFQATT and CDR2 SNEGSKA (reference sequence). The CDR3 sequence is CSALLGGRGYTF. Written as DNA, the CDR3 is TGCAGTGCCCTCCTCGGGGGGCGCGGCTACACCTTC.

This clonotype was counted between two and nine times. V and J are TRBV11-2 and TRBJ2-7; D possibly corresponds to TRBD2 (6 bases). The V end lost 6 bases, the J end lost 10 bases, and 25 bases lay between the germline ends. The CDR3 runs to 15 residues. Germline V lookup: CDR1 SGHAT, CDR2 FQNNGV. CDR3 DNA sequence: TGTGCCAGCAGGAACGATGGGACGGGACTCCGTTATCAGTACTTC. Translation: CASRNDGTGLRYQYF.

The chain has TRBV7-8 and TRBJ2-4; no clear D. This CDR3 spans 15 amino acids. V shed 5 bases and J shed 4 bases, with 15 bases lying between them. Germline loops: CDR1 SGHVS, CDR2 FQNEAQ. This chain's CDR3 is CASSQKDEPKNIQYF. The CDR3 DNA reads TGTGCCAGCAGCCAAAAGGACGAACCTAAAAACATTCAGTACTTC.

Notes on this clonotype: This may be a read error, as it is one base from a much larger clone. The chain combines TRBV20-1 with TRBJ2-1, with a possible D match to TRBD2 (7 bases). CDR1 is DFQATT and CDR2 is SNEGSKA in the germline V gene (reference sequence). The CDR3 spans 11 residues. CDR3 in DNA: TGCAGTTCTAGAGGGGGGGGCGAGCAGTTCTTC. Its translation is CSSRGGGEQFF.

The V gene is TRBV20-1, the J gene TRBJ1-6, with 7 positions matching TRBD1. This CDR3 contains 13 residues. Germline V gene sequence: CDR1 DFQATT, CDR2 SNEGSKA (reference sequence). V lost 5 bases to trimming and J lost 9 bases; unmatched junction nucleotides: 7. The CDR3 spells CSAPDRPASPLHF. The DNA for the CDR3 is TGCAGTGCTCCGGACAGGCCGGCTTCACCCCTCCACTTT.

The J gene is TRBJ1-1, the V gene TRBV5-5; D is unclear. Trimming took 0 bases from V and 0 from J, leaving 9 bases between them. Germline-derived CDR1 and CDR2 are SGHKS and YYEKEE (reference sequence). The CDR3 spans 15 residues. The CDR3 protein is CASSLGEQLNTEAFF. As DNA, the CDR3 is TGTGCCAGCAGCTTGGGGGAACAACTGAACACTGAAGCTTTCTTT.

In its sample, this clonotype was seen many times. The chain is built from TRBV29-1 and TRBJ2-3; no clear D gene. The germline V gene encodes CDR1 SQVTM and CDR2 ANQGSEA. Trimming pared 5 bases from V and 2 bases from J, leaving 11 bases between. The CDR3 sequence is 13 residues long. CDR3 in amino acids: CSVQSRFTDTQYF. CDR3 nucleotides: TGCAGCGTTCAAAGCAGATTCACAGATACGCAGTATTTT.

This chain links TRBV20-1 with TRBJ2-7, with 9 bases lining up with TRBD1. V shed 0 bases and J 7 bases; nucleotides not matched to a gene: 7. The CDR3 sequence is 14 residues long. Germline values: CDR1 DFQATT, CDR2 SNEGSKA (reference sequence). The DNA for the CDR3 is TGCAGTGCTAGAGATACAGGGGGCTCGGGAGAGCAGTACTTC. Its translation is CSARDTGGSGEQYF.

This clonotype was seen repeatedly, ten times or more. V is TRBV20-1 and J is TRBJ2-1; 7 positions match TRBD2. CDR3 length equals 13 residues. Germline V gene data show CDR1 as DFQATT and CDR2 as SNEGSKA (reference sequence). Trimming removed 7 bases from V and 6 bases from J; junction bases left unmatched: 9. In DNA, the CDR3 is TGCAGTGTAGTTGGCGGGAGAGGCAATGAGCAGTTCTTC. It codes for CSVVGGRGNEQFF.

This chain uses TRBV12-3 or TRBV12-4 with TRBJ2-3, with 9 positions matching TRBD2. The CDR3 length is 16 residues. V lost 1 base and J lost 4; bases outside the gene matches: 6. This chain's CDR3 is CASSLGLADRADTQYF. Written as DNA, the CDR3 is TGTGCCAGCAGTTTAGGACTAGCGGATAGGGCAGATACGCAGTATTTT.

Only a few counts were recorded for this clonotype. The chain is built from TRBV6-1 and TRBJ1-2; D unresolved. V was trimmed by 6 bases and J by 4 bases, leaving 9 bases between them. There are 12 residues in the CDR3. From germline, CDR1 is MNHNS and CDR2 SASEGT. The CDR3 nucleotides are TGTGCCAGCAGCGGCAACGGCTATGGCTACACCTTC. Its protein is CASSGNGYGYTF.

This clonotype occurred many times. The chain uses TRBV4-2 and TRBJ2-3, with 11 bases matching TRBD2. The germline V gene encodes CDR1 LGHNA and CDR2 YNFKEQ. CDR3 size: 17 residues. Trimming removed 4 bases from V and 4 bases from J; junction bases left unmatched: 10. Written as DNA, the CDR3 is TGTGCCAGCAGCCCTTACGCCCTAGCGGGGGGCCCAGATACGCAGTATTTT. Translated, it gives CASSPYALAGGPDTQYF.

This clonotype was seen a few times. The genes are TRBV7-2 and TRBJ2-7; D perhaps matches TRBD1 (6 bases). V shed 5 bases and J shed 4 bases, with 15 bases lying between them. There are 14 residues in the CDR3. Germline loops: CDR1 SGHTA, CDR2 FQGNSA. The CDR3 DNA is TGTGCCAGCAGCGCGAGAAAAGGGGGTTACGAGCAGTACTTC. Its translation is CASSARKGGYEQYF.